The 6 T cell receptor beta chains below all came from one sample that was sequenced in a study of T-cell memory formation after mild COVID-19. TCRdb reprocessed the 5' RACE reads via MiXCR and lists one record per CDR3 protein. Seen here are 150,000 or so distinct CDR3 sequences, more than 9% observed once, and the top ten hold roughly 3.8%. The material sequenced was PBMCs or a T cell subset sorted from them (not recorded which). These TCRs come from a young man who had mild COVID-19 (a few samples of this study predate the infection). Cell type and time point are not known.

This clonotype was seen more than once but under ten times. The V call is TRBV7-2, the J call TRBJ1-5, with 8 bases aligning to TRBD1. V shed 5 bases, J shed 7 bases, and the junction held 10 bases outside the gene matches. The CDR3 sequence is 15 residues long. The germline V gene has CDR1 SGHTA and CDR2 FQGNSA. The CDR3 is CASSLGRGRYQPQHF. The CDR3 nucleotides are TGTGCCAGCAGCCTCGGCAGGGGGCGATACCAGCCCCAGCATTTT.

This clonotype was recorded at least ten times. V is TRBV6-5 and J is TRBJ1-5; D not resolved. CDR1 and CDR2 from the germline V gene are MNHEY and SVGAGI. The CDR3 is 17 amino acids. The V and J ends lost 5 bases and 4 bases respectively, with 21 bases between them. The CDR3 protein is CASSRTFRGEQNQPQHF. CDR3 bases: TGTGCCAGCAGTCGAACTTTCCGGGGAGAACAAAATCAGCCCCAGCATTTT.

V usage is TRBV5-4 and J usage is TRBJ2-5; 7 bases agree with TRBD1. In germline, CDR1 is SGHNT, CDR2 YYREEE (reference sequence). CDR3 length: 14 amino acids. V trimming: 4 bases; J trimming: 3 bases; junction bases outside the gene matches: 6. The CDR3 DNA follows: TGTGCCAGCAGCCTGGGACAGAAAGAAGAGACCCAGTACTTC. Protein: CASSLGQKEETQYF.

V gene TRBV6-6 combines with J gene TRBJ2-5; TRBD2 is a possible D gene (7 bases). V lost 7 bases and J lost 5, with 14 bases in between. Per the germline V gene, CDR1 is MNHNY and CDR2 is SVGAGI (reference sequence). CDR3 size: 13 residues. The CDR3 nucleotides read TGTGCCAGCAACGTACAGGGAGGGGAGACCCAGTACTTC. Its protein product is CASNVQGGETQYF.

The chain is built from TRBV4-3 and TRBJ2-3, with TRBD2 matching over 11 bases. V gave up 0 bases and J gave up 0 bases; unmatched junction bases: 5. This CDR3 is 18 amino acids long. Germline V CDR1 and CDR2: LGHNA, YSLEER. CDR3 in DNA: TGCGCCAGCAGCCAAGATGACGCTAGCGGGGGGAGCACAGATACGCAGTATTTT. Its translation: CASSQDDASGGSTDTQYF.

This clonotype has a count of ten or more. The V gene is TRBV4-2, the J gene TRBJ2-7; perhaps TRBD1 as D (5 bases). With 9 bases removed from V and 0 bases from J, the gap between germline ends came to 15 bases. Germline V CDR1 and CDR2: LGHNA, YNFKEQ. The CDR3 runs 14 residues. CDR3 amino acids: CASSQGLSSYEQYV. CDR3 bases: TGTGCCAGTTCCCAGGGCCTTAGCTCCTACGAGCAGTACGTC.